This entry lists 8 T cell receptor beta chains sequenced from one sample in a study of blood T cell repertoires in COVID-19. Clones were sequenced by immunoSEQ multiplex PCR, and TCRdb holds only the in-frame ones, with some missing. This table holds under 250,000 clones, about 91% found once. Sequenced input: PBMCs or T cells enriched from blood (not recorded which). The origin of the receptors is a woman in her twenties or thirties with acute COVID-19.

With respect to this clone: At one boundary the junction diverges from the germline segment, which might be a read error. The chain has TRBV7-7 and TRBJ2-5, with D perhaps matching TRBD1 (6 bases). Looked up from germline, CDR1 is SSHAT and CDR2 is FNYEAQ (reference sequence). The CDR3 runs 13 residues. The CDR3 DNA reads TGTGCTAGCAGCTTAGGACAGCAAGAGACCCAGTACTTC. This translates into CASSLGQQETQYF.

The chain couples TRBV19 to TRBJ1-1; D remains ambiguous. The CDR3 totals 14 residues. Between the trimmed V and J ends, which lost 3 bases and 3 bases, there was a span of 11 bases. The germline CDR1 and CDR2 sequences are LNHDA and SQIVND (reference sequence). CDR3 amino acids: CASSINTLDTEAFF. The DNA for the CDR3 is TGTGCCAGTAGTATTAACACCCTGGACACTGAAGCTTTCTTT.

The chain employs TRBV18 and TRBJ1-1, with D possibly being TRBD1 (5 bases). The V end lost 4 bases, the J end lost 3 bases, and 9 bases lay between the germline ends. CDR1 and CDR2 from the germline V gene are KGHSH and LQKENI. This CDR3 has 13 amino acids. The CDR3 DNA reads TGTGCCAGCTCACAGACGGGGGACACTGAAGCTTTCTTT. Amino acid sequence: CASSQTGDTEAFF.

This clone was seen a few times. The chain has TRBV13 and TRBJ2-5, with 8 bases lining up with TRBD2. CDR3 length: 14 amino acids. Trimming took 4 bases from V and 2 from J; bases not matched to a gene: 3. Germline assignment: CDR1 PRHDT and CDR2 FYEKMQ (reference sequence). CDR3 coding DNA: TGTGCCAGCAGCTCGCGGGGGGTTCAAGAGACCCAGTACTTC. Translated, it gives CASSSRGVQETQYF.

The genes are TRBV11-2 and TRBJ1-1, with a possible D match to TRBD1 (5 bases). This CDR3 has 13 residues. Germline V gene lookup returns CDR1 SGHAT and CDR2 FQNNGV. Trimming stripped 2 bases from V and 4 bases from J, with 8 bases between. CDR3 nucleotide sequence: TGTGCCAGCAGCTTATGGGGGGGCACTGAAGCTTTCTTT. It yields the protein CASSLWGGTEAFF.

J is TRBJ2-7 and V is TRBV7-2; the D gene is possibly TRBD2 (6 bases). Germline V gene data show CDR1 as SGHTA and CDR2 as FQGNSA. The CDR3 is 15 amino acids. Trimming stripped 5 bases from V and 7 bases from J, with 21 bases between. CDR3 residues: CASSAHWGTAGEQYF. The CDR3 nucleotides read TGTGCCAGCAGCGCCCACTGGGGGACGGCGGGAGAGCAGTACTTC.

This chain uses TRBV4-2 with TRBJ2-3; possibly TRBD2 for D (6 bases). V was clipped by 5 bases and J by 6 bases, with 18 bases between them. Germline loops: CDR1 LGHNA, CDR2 YNFKEQ. There are 15 residues in the CDR3. CDR3 sequence: CASSMGGEVADTQYF. The CDR3 DNA reads TGTGCCAGCAGCATGGGCGGGGAGGTGGCCGATACGCAGTATTTT.

The chain recombines TRBV7-9 with TRBJ2-2; no firm D call. There are 12 residues in the CDR3. Trimming cost V 5 bases and J 7 bases, with 8 bases left between them. The V gene's germline CDR1 is SEHNR and CDR2 FQNEAQ (reference sequence). Here the CDR3 reads CASSRAIGELFF. Here the CDR3 DNA reads TGTGCCAGCAGCCGAGCTATCGGGGAGCTGTTTTTT.